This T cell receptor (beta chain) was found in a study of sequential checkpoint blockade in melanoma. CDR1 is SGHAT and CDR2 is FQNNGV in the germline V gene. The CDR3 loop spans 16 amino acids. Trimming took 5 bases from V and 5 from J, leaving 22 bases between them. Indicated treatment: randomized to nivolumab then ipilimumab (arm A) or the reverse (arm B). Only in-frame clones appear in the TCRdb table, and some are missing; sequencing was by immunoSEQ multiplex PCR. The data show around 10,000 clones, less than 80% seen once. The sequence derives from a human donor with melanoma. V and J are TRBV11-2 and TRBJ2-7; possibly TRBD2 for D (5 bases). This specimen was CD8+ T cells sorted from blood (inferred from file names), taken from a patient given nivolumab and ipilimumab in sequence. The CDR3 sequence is CASSLGLRQVEDEQYV. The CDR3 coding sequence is TGTGCCAGCAGCCTTGGGTTGAGGCAGGTGGAGGACGAGCAGTACGTC.